This T cell receptor (beta chain) was observed in a study of technical replicates of blood from a few donors (dated by TCRdb to about 2017). This clone was recorded once. This clone's antigen is unknown. No quality values exist for individual bases; no much larger clone is one base distant. In the germline V gene, CDR1 corresponds to SGHRS and CDR2 to YFSETQ. Taken from cysteine to phenylalanine, the CDR3 has 16 residues. This entry keeps only the CDR3 DNA: 48 bases, framed from base 1. V lost 0 bases and J lost 2 bases; the stretch between them is 13 bases long. Library preparation was by the immunoSEQ multiplex PCR assay. TCRdb retrieved this table from immuneACCESS and kept in-frame rearrangements only. Not all clones are present; in checked studies, unresolved V genes account for under half, and no reason is known for the remainder. Within this sample are about 68,000 clones, with around 97% of them counted one time only. The top ten hold roughly 0.26% of the sample.

This TCR was sampled from a human donor in good health. The sequenced sample was T cells isolated from PBMCs. The receptor chain draws on TRBV5-1 and TRBJ2-3, and perhaps TRBD2 as D gene, on 6 matching bases. The DNA sequence follows: TGCGCCAGCAGCTTGGGGGGGACTTTGAACACAGATACGCAGTATTTT. Its translation is CASSLGGTLNTDTQYF.